This T cell receptor (beta chain) derives from a study of cytomegalovirus exposure and HLA in healthy donors. Whole-study findings and limits: In vitro assays verified that three CMV-associated chains recognized CMV antigens specifically. Whilst most TCR sequences proved rare, a subset of public TCRs occurred across many donors.

A remark on this clone: Its antigen remains unknown.

CDR1 is SGDLS and CDR2 is YYNGEE in the germline V gene. The J segment lost 8 bases and the V segment lost 0 bases, leaving 8 bases of the junction unmatched. The CDR3 covers 15 residues. Only in-frame clones appear in the TCRdb table, and some are missing; sequencing was by immunoSEQ multiplex PCR. The top ten clones hold less than 3.5% of a sample with about 140,000 clones, 85% to 90% of them seen once. The clonotype originates from a man aged 18 to 29 in good health and CMV-seronegative. The chain uses TRBV9 and TRBJ2-1; 7 bases match TRBD2. Sequencing was performed on PBMCs. CDR3 nucleotide sequence: TGTGCCAGCAGCGTAGAATCGCGGGAGTGGCATGAGCAGTTCTTC. Amino acid sequence: CASSVESREWHEQFF.